This TCR beta chain was recovered during a study of Graves' ophthalmopathy and Graves' hyperthyroidism. Study at large: Stable hyperthyroidism meant no progression to ophthalmopathy within 18 months of follow-up.

Study-level points and caveats: Blood shared most expanded thyroid clonotypes above 0.001 frequency.

RNA transcripts yielded amplified TCR beta CDR3 regions. The first round was an RT-PCR with HTBI primers, and the second round was a multiplex PCR. Via MiXCR, TCRdb re-called the multiplex PCR reads, giving one row per CDR3 protein. Of about 1.1 million distinct CDR3 sequences listed, about two fifths are singletons. This clonotype was recorded a few times. The antigen is not known. Per the germline V gene, CDR1 is LNHDA and CDR2 is SQIVND (reference sequence). V lost 10 bases and J lost 0, with 13 bases in between. The length of the CDR3 is 13 residues. The V gene is TRBV19, the J gene TRBJ2-7; D unclear. The origin of this receptor is an adult man with Graves' hyperthyroidism. The sample consisted of peripheral blood or thyroid tissue (not recorded which). CDR3 coding DNA: TGTGCCACCGCCAGCCTCATCTCCTACGAGCAGTACTTC. This gives the protein CATASLISYEQYF.